This T cell receptor (beta chain) derives from a study of neurological immune-mediated disorders. General observations from the study: While HTLV-1-associated myelopathy showed the greatest TCR clonal expansion, multiple sclerosis showed the least, falling below healthy controls.

As regards this clonotype: Its antigen remains unknown. A much larger clone is a single base away; this may be a read error.

The germline V gene encodes CDR1 LGHDT and CDR2 YNNKEL (reference sequence). The CDR3 extends over 12 amino acids. The V and J ends lost 0 bases and 8 bases respectively, with 7 bases between them. TCRdb called the 5' RACE reads again in MiXCR, with one record for every CDR3 protein. The sample gives some 66,000 distinct CDR3 sequences, around 3% of which show up once; about 4% is in the top ten. The chain recombines TRBV3-1 with TRBJ1-2; D is uncertain. The origin of this receptor is a man aged 35 to 55 with multiple sclerosis. What was sequenced was PBMCs. As DNA, the CDR3 is TGTGCCAGCAGCCAAGAAGCTAAAGGCTACACCTTC. Translation gives CASSQEAKGYTF.